The 7 T cell receptor beta chains in this list originate from one sample, sequenced in a study of monozygotic twins with inflammatory bowel disease (dated by TCRdb to the late 2010s). Libraries were built with 5' RACE. The listed sequencing device is Illumina HiSeq 2500. TCRdb reprocessed the reads and assigns one entry to each CDR3 protein sequence, leaving out DNA. The sample's table covers some 330,000 distinct CDR3 sequences. Clones ranked in the top ten supply over 5.5% of the sample. The material sequenced was blood. The origin of the receptors is a human donor with ulcerative colitis or Crohn's disease, or a healthy co-twin of an affected twin (not recorded which).

The chain recombines TRBV7-3 with TRBJ2-3; TCRdb proposes TRBD2, but this gene call is untestable without DNA. The CDR3 loop spans 13 amino acids. Looked up from germline, CDR1 is SGHTA and CDR2 is FQGTGA. The CDR3 loop is CASSLGTSGTQYF.

The chain employs TRBV5-6 and TRBJ2-7; TCRdb picks TRBD1, but there is no DNA to check that call. The CDR3 is 16 amino acids. CDR1 SGHDT and CDR2 YYEEEE come from the germline V gene. Here the CDR3 reads CASSFTTGMNSYEQYF.

CDR3: CASSPTENTEAFF. The chain is built from TRBV5-6 and TRBJ1-1. The germline V gene encodes CDR1 SGHDT and CDR2 YYEEEE. The CDR3 spans 13 residues. The whole variable domain, remainder taken from reference TRBV5-6 and TRBJ1-1, is DAGVTQSPTHLIKTRGQQVTLRCSPKSGHDTVSWYQQALGQGPQFIFQYYEEEERQRGNFPDRFSGHQFPNYSSELNVNALLLGDSALYLCASSPTENTEAFFGQGTRLTVV.

The chain couples TRBV20-1 to TRBJ1-5; there is no DNA to check the TCRdb D call of TRBD1. Germline CDR1 is DFQATT and CDR2 is SNEGSKA (reference sequence). The CDR3 consists of 14 residues. CDR3 residues: CSAPRRGAGQPQHF.

This chain joins TRBV20-1 and TRBJ2-5; as DNA is missing, the TRBD2 call by TCRdb cannot be tested. The germline gives CDR1 DFQATT, CDR2 SNEGSKA (reference sequence). The CDR3 is 13 residues long. The CDR3 loop reads CSARVAGKETQYF.

The chain has TRBV5-1 and TRBJ2-2; lacking DNA, the TRBD2 call made by TCRdb goes unchecked. This CDR3 is 15 amino acids long. Germline assignment: CDR1 SGHRS and CDR2 YFSETQ. CDR3 loop: CASSQTRTRKGELFF.

The chain links TRBV18 to TRBJ1-1; TCRdb's D gene call, TRBD1, goes unchecked for lack of DNA. The germline V gene encodes CDR1 KGHSH and CDR2 LQKENI. The CDR3 is 15 amino acids. CDR3 protein: CASSSLRTGDTEAFF.